This T cell receptor beta chain was retrieved from a study of beta chain features in type 1 diabetes. As for the study in general: Sorted cells examined across all samples numbered 107,917,701.

Study outcomes and limitations: Shorter TCRB CDR3s, moderately but significantly so, were found in Type 1 diabetes patients in all four CD4+ subsets.

As regards this clone: Its antigen is undetermined.

The isolated RNA, all of it, was reverse transcribed, so expressed TCRB transcripts were what got sequenced. Generated by immunoSEQ multiplex PCR, the TCRdb table keeps only in-frame clones and is missing some. The repertoire consists of hundreds of thousands of clones, with about an eighth occurring once and the leading ten covering around 0.022%. This TCR came from a man in his late teens or twenties with type 1 diabetes. Sequenced: naive CD4+ T cells from blood.

CDR3 in amino acids: CASTLEIFDRAGELFF. For the CDR3, the DNA is TGTGCCAGCACCCTTGAAATCTTTGACAGGGCCGGGGAGCTGTTTTTT. The chain has TRBV5-8 and TRBJ2-2; the match to TRBD1 covers 7 bases. The CDR3 length is 16 residues. Germline V gives CDR1 SGHTS, CDR2 YDEGEE. Trimming removed 6 bases from V and 6 bases from J; junction bases left unmatched: 14.